Listed here are 15 T cell receptor beta chains from one sample, sequenced in a study of cytomegalovirus exposure and HLA in healthy donors. The PCR employed 60 Vbeta primers together with 13 Jbeta primers. Assay: immunoSEQ multiplex PCR; the TCRdb copy retains only in-frame clones and omits some. In the table there are some 150,000 clones, 79% of which are singletons. Sample: PBMCs. Every receptor here comes from a man between 40 and 49 years old in good health and CMV-seronegative.

This clone was picked up one time. V gene TRBV6-1 combines with J gene TRBJ2-2; a possible D gene is TRBD1 (5 bases). Trimming cost V 6 bases and J 1 base, with 9 bases left between them. Germline CDR1 reads MNHNS; CDR2 reads SASEGT. CDR3 length: 14 amino acids. For the CDR3, the DNA is TGTGCCAGCAGACCTACAGGGAACACCGGGGAGCTGTTTTTT. Translating gives CASRPTGNTGELFF.

The rearrangement uses TRBV28 and TRBJ1-4, with 8 bases matching TRBD1. Trimming removed 5 bases from V and 6 bases from J; junction bases left unmatched: 11. This CDR3 comprises 16 residues. CDR1 and CDR2 from the germline V gene are MDHEN and SYDVKM. CDR3 amino acids: CASSLRGQGGYEKLFF. CDR3 in DNA: TGTGCCAGCAGTCTACGCGGACAGGGCGGTTATGAAAAACTGTTTTTT.

This chain connects TRBV23-1 to TRBJ1-3; TRBD1 might be the D (5 bases). TRBV23-1 is annotated as an ORF whose role is uncertain. This CDR3 comprises 16 residues. V lost 2 bases to trimming and J lost 6 bases, with 17 bases between them. The CDR3 DNA follows: TGCGCCAGCAGTCAAAGGCACAGGCCGGCCGAAAACACCATATATTTT. Residues: CASSQRHRPAENTIYF.

This sequence joins TRBV6-5 and TRBJ1-1; 7 positions agree with TRBD1. The CDR3 has 15 amino acids. J gave up 5 bases and V 6 bases, and 12 bases lay outside the gene matches. Germline assignment: CDR1 MNHEY and CDR2 SVGAGI. CDR3: CASSNSPQGSTEAFF. For the CDR3, the DNA is TGTGCCAGCAGCAACAGTCCACAGGGGAGTACTGAAGCTTTCTTT.

CDR3 loop: CASSYEGGRTTGQYF. The CDR3 DNA reads as TGCGCCAGCAGCTACGAGGGCGGGAGGACTACGGGGCAGTACTTC. The chain joins TRBV5-1 to TRBJ2-7, with 8 bases that match TRBD2. Germline V CDR1 and CDR2: SGHRS, YFSETQ. Trimming took 3 bases from V and 9 from J; bases not matched to a gene: 14. The CDR3 sequence is 15 residues long.

This clone was seen a few times. The V and J genes are TRBV29-1 and TRBJ2-2; 8 positions match TRBD1. The V and J ends lost 7 bases and 1 base, in that order; junction bases with no gene match: 2. CDR1 SQVTM and CDR2 ANQGSEA come from the germline V gene. The CDR3 covers 13 residues. CDR3 amino acids: CSAGTGNTGELFF. CDR3 sequence (DNA): TGCAGCGCCGGGACAGGGAACACCGGGGAGCTGTTTTTT.

The chain has TRBV4-2 and TRBJ2-7; D might be TRBD2 (5 bases). CDR3 length equals 15 residues. With 4 bases removed from V and 2 bases from J, the gap between germline ends came to 15 bases. CDR1 is LGHNA, CDR2 YNFKEQ, per germline. CDR3 DNA sequence: TGTGCCAGCAGCCGTAGTTTGAGCGGCCCCTACGAGCAGTACTTC. This codes for CASSRSLSGPYEQYF.

The table lists this clone with a few counts. The chain carries TRBV7-2 and TRBJ2-7; 12 positions match TRBD1. This CDR3 spans 15 amino acids. Germline CDR1 and CDR2: SGHTA and FQGNSA. The trim removed 2 bases at V and 6 bases at J, leaving 5 bases unmatched. Here the CDR3 reads CASSLTGTGGVEQYF. The CDR3 DNA reads as TGTGCCAGCAGCTTAACCGGGACAGGGGGCGTCGAGCAGTACTTC.

This clone appeared a single time. V gene TRBV10-2 combines with J gene TRBJ2-7; no reliable D call. CDR1 and CDR2 (germline): WSHSY, SAAADI. This CDR3 comprises 12 residues. The V and J ends lost 7 bases and 4 bases respectively, with 11 bases between them. CDR3 sequence: CASTPSGYEQYF. The DNA for the CDR3 is TGCGCCAGCACGCCCTCGGGTTACGAGCAGTACTTC.

The chain joins TRBV14 to TRBJ1-1; D is unresolved. V gave up 4 bases and J gave up 9 bases, with 18 bases separating them. The CDR3 consists of 14 residues. Germline CDR1 SGHDN, CDR2 FVKESK. The CDR3 here is CASSPRWADTKAFF. CDR3 nucleotides: TGTGCCAGCAGCCCCCGGTGGGCAGACACCAAAGCTTTCTTT.

V and J are TRBV19 and TRBJ2-3; D perhaps matches TRBD2 (6 bases). CDR3 length: 14 residues. V was cut by 5 bases and J by 2 bases, with 11 bases left in between. CDR1 is LNHDA and CDR2 is SQIVND in the germline V gene (reference sequence). The CDR3 sequence is CASSSGTVTDTQYF. CDR3 sequence (DNA): TGTGCCAGTAGTTCCGGGACTGTCACAGATACGCAGTATTTT.

The table lists this clone with a few counts. The chain combines TRBV5-1 with TRBJ2-3; 14 positions match TRBD2. Germline CDR1 is SGHRS and CDR2 is YFSETQ. This CDR3 has 17 amino acids. Trimming removed 2 bases from V and 2 bases from J; junction bases left unmatched: 4. The CDR3 loop reads CASSLRLAGGTTDTQYF. The CDR3 nucleotides are TGCGCCAGCAGCTTAAGACTAGCGGGAGGGACCACAGATACGCAGTATTTT.

CDR3 bases: TGTGCCAGCAGCACAAGAGGGGAGGGGACTAGGCTGGAGACCCAGTACTTC. Protein sequence: CASSTRGEGTRLETQYF. The chain uses TRBV7-6 and TRBJ2-5; TRBD2 aligns across 8 bases. CDR3 length: 17 amino acids. Trimming at V came to 5 bases and at J to 5 bases, leaving 16 bases not matched to a gene. The germline V gene has CDR1 SGHVS and CDR2 FNYEAQ.

To note about this clone: The same CDR3 is also encoded by other DNA sequences in this sample. V gene TRBV6-1 combines with J gene TRBJ1-5; the D gene is possibly TRBD1 (6 bases). The V gene's germline CDR1 is MNHNS and CDR2 SASEGT. V lost 3 bases and J lost 9, with 6 bases in between. There are 11 residues in the CDR3. The CDR3 loop reads CASSEDRPQHF. The DNA for the CDR3 is TGTGCCAGCAGTGAGGACAGGCCCCAGCATTTT.

The chain carries TRBV10-3 and TRBJ2-1, with 11 nucleotides matching TRBD2. CDR3 size: 16 residues. Trimming removed 4 bases from V and 1 base from J; junction bases left unmatched: 3. Germline V CDR1 and CDR2: ENHRY, SYGVKD. The CDR3 DNA follows: TGTGCCATCAGTGCCCTAGCGGGAGGTTCCTACAATGAGCAGTTCTTC. Translated, it gives CAISALAGGSYNEQFF.